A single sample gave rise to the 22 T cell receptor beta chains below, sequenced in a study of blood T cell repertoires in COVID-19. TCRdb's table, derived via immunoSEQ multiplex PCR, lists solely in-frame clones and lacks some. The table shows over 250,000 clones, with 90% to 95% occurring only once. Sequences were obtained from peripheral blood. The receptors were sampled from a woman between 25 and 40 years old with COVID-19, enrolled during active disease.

This chain's CDR3 is CASSFATGGPDEQYF. As DNA, the CDR3 is TGTGCCAGCAGCTTCGCTACGGGAGGGCCCGACGAGCAGTACTTC. The V and J genes are TRBV7-8 and TRBJ2-7, with TRBD2 identical over 8 bases. Germline trimming cut 3 bases from V and 5 bases from J; bases unmatched to any gene: 9. CDR3 size: 15 residues. Germline V CDR1 and CDR2: SGHVS, FQNEAQ.

The CDR3 DNA sequence: TGTGCCAGCAGCCAAGTTGCGTCAGGGAATCAAGAGACCCAGTACTTC. Its protein is CASSQVASGNQETQYF. The rearrangement uses TRBV4-2 and TRBJ2-5; D is perhaps TRBD1 (5 bases). The CDR3 has 16 amino acids. Trimming removed 1 base from V and 2 bases from J, with 14 bases in between. CDR1 is LGHNA and CDR2 is YNFKEQ in the germline V gene.

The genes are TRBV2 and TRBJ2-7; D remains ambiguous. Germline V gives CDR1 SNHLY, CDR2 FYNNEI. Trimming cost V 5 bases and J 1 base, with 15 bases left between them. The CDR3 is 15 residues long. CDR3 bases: TGTGCCAGCAGTATTGGGTCGACACTTTCCTACGAGCAGTACTTC. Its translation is CASSIGSTLSYEQYF.

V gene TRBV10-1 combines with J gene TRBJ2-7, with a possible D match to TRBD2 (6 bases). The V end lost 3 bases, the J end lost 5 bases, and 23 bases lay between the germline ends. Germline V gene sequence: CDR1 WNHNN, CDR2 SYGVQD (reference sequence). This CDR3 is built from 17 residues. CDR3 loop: CASSDLGSWSAVDEQYF. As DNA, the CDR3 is TGCGCCAGCAGTGACCTCGGGAGTTGGAGTGCCGTGGACGAGCAGTACTTC.

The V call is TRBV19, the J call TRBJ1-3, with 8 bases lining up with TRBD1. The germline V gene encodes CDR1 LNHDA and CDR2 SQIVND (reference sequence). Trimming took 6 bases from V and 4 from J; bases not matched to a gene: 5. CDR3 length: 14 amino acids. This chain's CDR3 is CASRSGQAGNTIYF. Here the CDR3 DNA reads TGTGCCAGTAGGTCGGGACAGGCGGGAAACACCATATATTTT.

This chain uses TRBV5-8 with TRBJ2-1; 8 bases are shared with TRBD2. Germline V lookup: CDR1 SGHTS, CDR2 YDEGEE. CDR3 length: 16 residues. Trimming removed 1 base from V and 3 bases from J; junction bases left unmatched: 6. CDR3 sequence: CASSLLPGGFYNEQFF. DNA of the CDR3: TGTGCCAGCAGCTTGCTCCCGGGGGGGTTCTACAATGAGCAGTTCTTC. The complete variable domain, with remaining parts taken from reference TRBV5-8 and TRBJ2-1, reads EAGVTQSPTHLIKTRGQQATLRCSPISGHTSVYWYQQALGLGLQFLLWYDEGEERNRGNFPPRFSGRQFPNYSSELNVNALELEDSALYLCASSLLPGGFYNEQFFGPGTRLTVL.

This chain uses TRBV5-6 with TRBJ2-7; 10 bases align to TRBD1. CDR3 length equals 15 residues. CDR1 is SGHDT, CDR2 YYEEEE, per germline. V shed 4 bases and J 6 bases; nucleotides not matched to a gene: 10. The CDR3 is CASSPRQGARGEQYF. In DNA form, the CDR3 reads TGTGCCAGCAGCCCGCGACAGGGGGCGCGTGGCGAGCAGTACTTC.

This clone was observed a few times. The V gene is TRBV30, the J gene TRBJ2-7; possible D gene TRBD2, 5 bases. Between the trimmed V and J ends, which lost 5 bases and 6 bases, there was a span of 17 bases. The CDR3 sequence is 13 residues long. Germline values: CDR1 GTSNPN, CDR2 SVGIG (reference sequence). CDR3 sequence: CAWSGQASTEQYF. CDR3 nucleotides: TGTGCCTGGTCGGGTCAGGCTAGCACCGAGCAGTACTTC.

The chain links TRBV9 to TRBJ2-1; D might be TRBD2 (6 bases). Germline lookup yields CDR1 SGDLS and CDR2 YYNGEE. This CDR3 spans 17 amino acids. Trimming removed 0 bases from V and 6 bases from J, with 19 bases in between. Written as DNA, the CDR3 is TGTGCCAGCAGCGTAGAGGCTACGGGAGTACTAGGCAATGAGCAGTTCTTC. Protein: CASSVEATGVLGNEQFF.

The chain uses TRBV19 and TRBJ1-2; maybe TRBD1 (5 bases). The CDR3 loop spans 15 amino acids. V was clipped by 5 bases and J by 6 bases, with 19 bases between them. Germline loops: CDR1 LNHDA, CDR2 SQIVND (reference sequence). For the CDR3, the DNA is TGTGCCAGTAGTTCCCGGGGGGTTGCTAGAGATGGCTACACCTTC. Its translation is CASSSRGVARDGYTF.

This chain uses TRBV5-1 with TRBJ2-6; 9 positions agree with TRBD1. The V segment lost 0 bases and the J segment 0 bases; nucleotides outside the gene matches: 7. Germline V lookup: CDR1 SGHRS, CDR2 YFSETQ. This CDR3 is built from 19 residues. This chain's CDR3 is CASSLVVGQGYSGANVLTF. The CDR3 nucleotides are TGCGCCAGCAGCTTGGTCGTGGGACAGGGTTACTCTGGGGCCAACGTCCTGACTTTC.

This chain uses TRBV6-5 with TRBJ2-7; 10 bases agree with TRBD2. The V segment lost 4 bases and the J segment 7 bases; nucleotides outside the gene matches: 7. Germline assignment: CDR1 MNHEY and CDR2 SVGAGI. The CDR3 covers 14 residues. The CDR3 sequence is CASSWSSGRSEQYF. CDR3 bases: TGTGCCAGCAGTTGGTCTAGCGGGAGATCTGAGCAGTACTTC.

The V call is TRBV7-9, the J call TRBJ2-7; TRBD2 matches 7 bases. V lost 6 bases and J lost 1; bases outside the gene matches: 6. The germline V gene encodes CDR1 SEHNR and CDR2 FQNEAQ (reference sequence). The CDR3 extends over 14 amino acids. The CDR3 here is CASSRGGLSYEQYF. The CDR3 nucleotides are TGTGCCAGCAGTAGGGGAGGGCTTTCCTACGAGCAGTACTTC.

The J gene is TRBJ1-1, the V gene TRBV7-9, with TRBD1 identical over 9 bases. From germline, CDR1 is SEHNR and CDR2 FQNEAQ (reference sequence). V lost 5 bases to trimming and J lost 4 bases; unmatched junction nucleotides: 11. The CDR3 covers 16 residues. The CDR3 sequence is CASSGDRVVLSTEAFF. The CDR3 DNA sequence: TGTGCCAGCAGCGGGGACAGGGTCGTTTTGAGCACTGAAGCTTTCTTT.

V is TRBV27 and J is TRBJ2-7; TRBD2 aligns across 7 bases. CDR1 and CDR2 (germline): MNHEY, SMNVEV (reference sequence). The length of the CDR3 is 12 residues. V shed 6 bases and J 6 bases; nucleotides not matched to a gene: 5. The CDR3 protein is CASRSGGVEQYF. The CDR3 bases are TGTGCCAGCAGGTCTGGGGGGGTCGAGCAGTACTTC.

In DNA, the CDR3 is TGCAGTGCTAGTTCACTAGCGACAGCCAAAAACATTCAGTACTTC. It encodes CSASSLATAKNIQYF. The chain is built from TRBV20-1 and TRBJ2-4, with 7 bases aligning to TRBD2. This CDR3 spans 15 amino acids. Germline CDR1 reads DFQATT; CDR2 reads SNEGSKA (reference sequence). The J segment lost 0 bases and the V segment lost 3 bases, leaving 5 bases of the junction unmatched.

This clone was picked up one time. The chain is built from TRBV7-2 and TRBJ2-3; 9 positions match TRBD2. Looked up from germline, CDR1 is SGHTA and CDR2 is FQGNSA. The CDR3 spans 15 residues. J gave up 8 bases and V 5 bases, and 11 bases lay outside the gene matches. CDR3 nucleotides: TGTGCCAGCAGCGATAGCGGGAGATCCGAGAGTACGCAGTATTTT. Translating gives CASSDSGRSESTQYF.

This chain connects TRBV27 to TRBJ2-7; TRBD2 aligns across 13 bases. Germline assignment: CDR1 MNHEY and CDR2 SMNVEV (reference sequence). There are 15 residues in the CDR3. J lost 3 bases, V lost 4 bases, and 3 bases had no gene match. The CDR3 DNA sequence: TGTGCCAGCAGTTCGCGGACTAGCGGGAGCTACGAGCAGTACTTC. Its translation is CASSSRTSGSYEQYF.

CDR3 region: CASSHTRTGELFF. CDR3 in DNA: TGCGCCAGCAGTCATACACGAACCGGGGAGCTGTTTTTT. The V call is TRBV10-1, the J call TRBJ2-2; unclear D gene. The germline V gene has CDR1 WNHNN and CDR2 SYGVQD (reference sequence). This CDR3 comprises 13 residues. The ends were cut back, 5 bases at V and 5 bases at J, with 9 bases in the middle.

The CDR3 region has the DNA TGTGCCAGCAGCCCCGCCGTCCAGGGTGGTCATGGCTACACCTTC. Protein product: CASSPAVQGGHGYTF. The chain uses TRBV5-6 and TRBJ1-2; possibly TRBD1 for D (5 bases). The V gene lost 4 bases and the J gene lost 6 bases, with 19 bases spanning the gap. The CDR3 extends over 15 amino acids. Germline lookup yields CDR1 SGHDT and CDR2 YYEEEE.

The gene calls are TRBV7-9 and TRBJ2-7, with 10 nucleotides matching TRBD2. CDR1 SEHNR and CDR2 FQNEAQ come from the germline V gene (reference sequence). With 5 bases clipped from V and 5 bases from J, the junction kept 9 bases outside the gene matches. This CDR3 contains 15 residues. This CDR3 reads CASSPLSGRLDEQYF. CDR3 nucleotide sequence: TGTGCCAGCAGCCCCCTTAGCGGGAGGTTGGACGAGCAGTACTTC. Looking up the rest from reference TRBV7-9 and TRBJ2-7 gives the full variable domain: DTGVSQNPRHKITKRGQNVTFRCDPISEHNRLYWYRQTLGQGPEFLTYFQNEAQLEKSRLLSDRFSAERPKGSFSTLEIQRTEQGDSAMYLCASSPLSGRLDEQYFGPGTRLTVT.

The CDR3 nucleotides read TGTGCCAGCAGTTATGTGGAGGGTCGCAATGAGCAGTTCTTC. Encoded protein: CASSYVEGRNEQFF. This chain connects TRBV6-6 to TRBJ2-1; the D gene is possibly TRBD2 (6 bases). Trimming left V 3 bases short and J 6 bases short, with 12 bases between. The CDR3 is 14 residues long. CDR1 and CDR2 (germline): MNHNY, SVGAGI (reference sequence).